A single sample is the source of the 6 T cell receptor beta chains below, sequenced in a study of shared clonotypes between healthy human individuals. Sequencing was performed with immunoSEQ multiplex PCR; in TCRdb, only in-frame clones are kept and a portion is missing. The table has 150,000 to 200,000 clones, approximately 92% seen once; the top ten hold approximately 0.07%. Sequenced material: naive CD4+ T cells sorted from blood. Subset in this sample: CD45RA+ positively selected. These TCRs come from a woman aged 25 to 45 in good health.

V is TRBV5-1 and J is TRBJ2-5, with D possibly TRBD1 on 6 matching bases. The closer fit of TRBJ2-7 to the DNA end suggests the J call may be wrong. The length of the CDR3 is 14 residues. Germline V gene data show CDR1 as SGHRS and CDR2 as YFSETQ. The CDR3 sequence: CASSRSGDPYEQYF. The CDR3 DNA reads as TGCGCCAGCAGCCGCTCAGGGGACCCCTACGAGCAGTACTTC.

The gene calls are TRBV28 and TRBJ2-5, with D hard to call. The closer fit of TRBJ2-7 to the DNA end suggests the J call may be wrong. CDR1 MDHEN and CDR2 SYDVKM come from the germline V gene. The CDR3 runs to 12 residues. CDR3 loop: CASSSTSYEQYF. For the CDR3, the DNA is TGTGCCAGCAGTTCAACCTCCTACGAGCAGTACTTC.

The V gene is TRBV2, the J gene TRBJ1-1; D is undetermined. CDR3 length: 14 residues. Germline V gene data show CDR1 as SNHLY and CDR2 as FYNNEI. Trimming took 3 bases from V and 1 from J, leaving 9 bases between them. CDR3 loop: CASSDDPPNTEAFF. CDR3 nucleotide sequence: TGTGCCAGCAGTGACGACCCCCCGAACACTGAAGCTTTCTTT.

The chain has TRBV7-2 and TRBJ2-7; D call uncertain. The V gene's germline CDR1 is SGHTA and CDR2 FQGNSA. Trimming stripped 3 bases from V and 6 bases from J, with 12 bases between. CDR3 length equals 13 residues. CDR3 in DNA: TGTGCCAGCAGCTTCCCCCAGGTACTCGAGCAGTACTTC. Translation gives CASSFPQVLEQYF. The whole variable domain, filled in from reference TRBV7-2 and TRBJ2-7, reads GAGVSQSPSNKVTEKGKDVELRCDPISGHTALYWYRQSLGQGLEFLIYFQGNSAPDKSGLPSDRFSAERTGGSVSTLTIQRTQQEDSAVYLCASSFPQVLEQYFGPGTRLTVT.

The V and J genes are TRBV11-2 and TRBJ1-6; D is possibly TRBD1 (5 bases). This CDR3 has 13 amino acids. The ends were cut back, 5 bases at V and 8 bases at J, with 10 bases in the middle. Germline V gene lookup returns CDR1 SGHAT and CDR2 FQNNGV. CDR3 region: CASSPTGDSPLHF. The DNA for the CDR3 is TGTGCCAGCAGCCCGACGGGGGATTCACCCCTCCACTTT.

V usage is TRBV6-5 and J usage is TRBJ2-7; perhaps TRBD2 as D (6 bases). With 6 bases removed from V and 7 bases from J, the gap between germline ends came to 22 bases. The CDR3 sequence is 15 residues long. From germline, CDR1 is MNHEY and CDR2 SVGAGI. The CDR3 loop is CASSHGPLSAGEQYF. The CDR3 region has the DNA TGTGCCAGCAGCCACGGGCCTCTCAGCGCGGGGGAGCAGTACTTC.